This T cell receptor beta chain comes out of a study of spatial heterogeneity in lung cancer. As for the study in general: More than nine raw reads, on average, carried each unique TCR and UMI combination. Notes on the study in general: Expanded tumor TCRs that were ubiquitous appeared in blood more at resection than follow-up.

A single record per CDR3 protein comes from TCRdb applying MiXCR to the 5' RACE reads. The sample has about 92,000 distinct CDR3 sequences, 10% to 15% seen once. CDR3 length: 16 amino acids. Germline V lookup: CDR1 LGHDT, CDR2 YNNKEL (reference sequence). V lost 3 bases to trimming and J lost 1 base, with 12 bases between them. Documented time point: sample taken at primary tumor resection. There were 72 donors, all of them untreated patients with early-stage non-small cell lung cancer. On this clonotype itself: Its specificity is unknown.

Sequencing was performed on PBMCs, taken at surgery. This chain connects TRBV3-1 to TRBJ2-2; D unclear. This sequence originates from a male donor with early-stage non-small cell lung cancer. The CDR3 DNA reads as TGTGCCAGCAGCCACGTGTTGTCGGGGAACACCGGGGAGCTGTTTTTT. Protein product: CASSHVLSGNTGELFF. The variable domain in full, with the rest retrieved from reference TRBV3-1 and TRBJ2-2, is DTAVSQTPKYLVTQMGNDKSIKCEQNLGHDTMYWYKQDSKKFLKIMFSYNNKELIINETVPNRFSPKSPDKAHLNLHINSLELGDSAVYFCASSHVLSGNTGELFFGEGSRLTVL.